This entry is about one TCR beta chain. No antigen is known for it. This sample was included in a study of blood T cells in healthy people across ages. Germline V gene data show CDR1 as DFQATT and CDR2 as SNEGSKA (reference sequence). This CDR3 spans 13 amino acids. Notes on the study in general: Age brought a roughly linear fall in TCR beta diversity measured per million T cells. Since the PBMCs were unsorted, naive and antigen-experienced cells could not be conclusively compared.

It was with a sample-barcoded 5' primer and a J-beta primer mix that a second PCR of about 7 to 12 cycles was run. One entry per CDR3 protein, called by TCRdb with MiXCR from the 5' RACE reads. The table records under 2,000,000 distinct CDR3 sequences, 40% to 55% of them present only once. This TCR came from a woman in her thirties or forties in good health. The sequenced sample was blood. The V and J genes are TRBV20-1 and TRBJ2-1; TRBD2 is a possible D gene (7 bases). The end of the DNA is better explained by TRBJ2-7, so the J call may be wrong. CDR3 sequence reads: CSAGGGDANEQYF. The CDR3 nucleotides are TGCAGTGCTGGGGGGGGCGATGCAAACGAGCAGTACTTC.